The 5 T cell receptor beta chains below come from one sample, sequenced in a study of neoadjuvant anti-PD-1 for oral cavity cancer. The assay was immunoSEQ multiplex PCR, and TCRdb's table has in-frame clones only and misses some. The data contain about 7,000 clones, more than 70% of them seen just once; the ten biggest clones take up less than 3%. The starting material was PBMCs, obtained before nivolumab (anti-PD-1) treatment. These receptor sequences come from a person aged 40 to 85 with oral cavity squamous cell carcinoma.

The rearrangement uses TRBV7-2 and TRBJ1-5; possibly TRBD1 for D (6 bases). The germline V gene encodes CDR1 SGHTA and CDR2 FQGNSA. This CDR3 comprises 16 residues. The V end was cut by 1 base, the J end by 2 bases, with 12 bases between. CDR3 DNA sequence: TGTGCCAGCAGCTTAGTGGGGGCTGGGGGCAATCAGCCCCAGCATTTT. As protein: CASSLVGAGGNQPQHF.

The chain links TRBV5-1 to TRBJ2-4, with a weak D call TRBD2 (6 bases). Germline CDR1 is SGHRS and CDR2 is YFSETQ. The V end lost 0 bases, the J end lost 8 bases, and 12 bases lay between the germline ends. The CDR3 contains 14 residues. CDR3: CASSLGGEVDIQYF. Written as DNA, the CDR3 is TGCGCCAGCAGCTTGGGAGGGGAGGTGGACATTCAGTACTTC.

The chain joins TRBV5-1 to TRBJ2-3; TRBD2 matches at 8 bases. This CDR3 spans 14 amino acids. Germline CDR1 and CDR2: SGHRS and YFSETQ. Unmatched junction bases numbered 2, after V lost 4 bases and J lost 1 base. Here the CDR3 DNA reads TGCGCCAGCAGCCCGCGGGGGGGCACAGATACGCAGTATTTT. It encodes CASSPRGGTDTQYF.

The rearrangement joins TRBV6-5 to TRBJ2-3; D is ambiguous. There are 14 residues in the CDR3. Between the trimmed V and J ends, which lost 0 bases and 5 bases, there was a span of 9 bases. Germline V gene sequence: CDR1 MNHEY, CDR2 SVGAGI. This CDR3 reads CASSYSPRGDTQYF. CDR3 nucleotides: TGTGCCAGCAGTTACTCCCCCCGCGGAGATACGCAGTATTTT.

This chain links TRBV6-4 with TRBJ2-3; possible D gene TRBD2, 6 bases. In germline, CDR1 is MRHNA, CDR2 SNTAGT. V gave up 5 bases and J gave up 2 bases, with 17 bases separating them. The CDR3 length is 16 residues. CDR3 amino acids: CASSPRGGTNTDTQYF. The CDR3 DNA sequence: TGTGCCAGCAGTCCCCGAGGAGGGACCAACACAGATACGCAGTATTTT.